The 18 T cell receptor beta chains in this list originate from one sample, sequenced in a study of blood T cells in healthy people across ages (dated by TCRdb to 2013 to 2016). The library was produced with 5' RACE. These reads were obtained on an Illumina HiSeq 2500. A second about 7 to 11 cycle PCR used a sample-barcoded 5' primer and a J-beta primer mix. TCRdb took the public reads, trimmed them with fastp at Q25, ran MiXCR for clone calling and kept in-frame beta chains. Every CDR3 protein is listed once, alongside the most common genes and DNA of its rows. The sample includes some 1.5 million distinct CDR3 sequences, with 28% observed a single time. Of the sample, roughly 8% is held by the ten largest clones. Sequencing input: blood. These receptors all stem from a woman aged 25 to 45 in good health.

This clonotype was detected ten times or more. The chain has TRBV29-1 and TRBJ2-1, with D unclear. This CDR3 is built from 11 residues. Germline V CDR1 and CDR2: SQVTM, ANQGSEA. The V gene lost 5 bases and the J gene lost 6 bases, with 8 bases spanning the gap. The CDR3 is CSVRLTNEQFF. CDR3 in DNA: TGCAGCGTTCGTCTGACCAATGAGCAGTTCTTC.

This clonotype was counted a few times. The chain has TRBV7-2 and TRBJ2-7; tentatively, D is TRBD2 (5 bases). The CDR3 is 14 amino acids. Germline V gene sequence: CDR1 SGHTA, CDR2 FQGNSA. V was trimmed by 0 bases and J by 4 bases, leaving 10 bases between them. CDR3 in DNA: TGTGCCAGCAGCTTAGCGGGAGTAAAATACGAGCAGTACTTC. This translates into CASSLAGVKYEQYF.

Turning to this clonotype: A much larger clonotype is one base distant, so this may be a read error. The J gene is TRBJ1-1, the V gene TRBV12-3 or TRBV12-4; perhaps TRBD1 as D (6 bases). Trimming took 8 bases from V and 7 from J, leaving 17 bases between them. CDR3 length: 13 residues. The CDR3: CASRPGGRDEAFF. The CDR3, as DNA: TGTGCCAGCCGTCCCGGGGGGCGCGATGAAGCTTTCTTT.

This clonotype has only a few counts. V is TRBV5-1 and J is TRBJ2-2; D is unclear. Per the germline V gene, CDR1 is SGHRS and CDR2 is YFSETQ. Trimming stripped 0 bases from V and 2 bases from J, with 8 bases between. The CDR3 runs 15 residues. The CDR3 nucleotides read TGCGCCAGCAGCTTGGAGACTCCTAACACCGGGGAGCTGTTTTTT. This sequence encodes CASSLETPNTGELFF.

This clonotype occurred many times. The chain uses TRBV6-5 and TRBJ2-7; no reliable D call. V was trimmed by 6 bases and J by 3 bases, leaving 6 bases between them. This CDR3 has 11 amino acids. The germline V gene encodes CDR1 MNHEY and CDR2 SVGAGI. As DNA, the CDR3 is TGTGCCAGCAGAAAGAACTACGAGCAGTACTTC. It translates to CASRKNYEQYF.

The CDR3 sequence is CASNAWAGIATNEKLFF. In nucleotides, the CDR3 is TGTGCCAGCAACGCTTGGGCAGGCATTGCAACTAATGAAAAACTGTTTTTT. The chain couples TRBV7-9 to TRBJ1-4; no clear D gene. Germline V gives CDR1 SEHNR, CDR2 FQNEAQ (reference sequence). Trimming pared 7 bases from V and 0 bases from J, leaving 18 bases between. CDR3 length: 17 amino acids.

The chain employs TRBV28 and TRBJ2-4, with 10 positions matching TRBD2. Germline V gene sequence: CDR1 MDHEN, CDR2 SYDVKM. This CDR3 is 20 amino acids long. V lost 11 bases to trimming and J lost 0 bases; unmatched junction nucleotides: 22. CDR3 loop: CAGSYLAGVAGGLAKNIQYF. CDR3 nucleotides: TGTGCCGGCTCGTATCTAGCGGGAGTAGCTGGCGGCCTAGCCAAAAACATTCAGTACTTC.

The chain carries TRBV4-3 and TRBJ2-3, with TRBD1 as a possible D gene (6 bases). This CDR3 spans 16 amino acids. From germline, CDR1 is LGHNA and CDR2 YSLEER. With 1 base removed from V and 2 bases from J, the gap between germline ends came to 13 bases. The CDR3: CASSQGLGHYTDTQYF. The CDR3 nucleotides are TGCGCCAGCAGCCAAGGGTTGGGACACTACACAGATACGCAGTATTTT.

This clonotype was observed at least ten times. The chain recombines TRBV13 with TRBJ2-6, with D tentatively TRBD1 or TRBD2 (5 bases each). In germline, CDR1 is PRHDT, CDR2 FYEKMQ (reference sequence). This CDR3 comprises 15 residues. V lost 2 bases to trimming and J lost 2 bases, with 7 bases between them. CDR3 in amino acids: CASSLLGAGANVLTF. The CDR3 bases are TGTGCCAGCAGCTTACTGGGGGCTGGGGCCAACGTCCTGACTTTC.

This clonotype was seen repeatedly, ten times or more. CDR3 loop: CAISRRGAQVYEQYF. In DNA form, the CDR3 reads TGTGCCATCAGCAGGCGGGGGGCGCAGGTCTACGAGCAGTACTTC. The rearrangement joins TRBV12-3 or TRBV12-4 to TRBJ2-7; 8 bases map to TRBD2. CDR3 length: 15 amino acids. V dropped 10 bases and J dropped 3; count of bases not matched to a gene: 14.

The V and J genes are TRBV7-2 and TRBJ2-7, with D unresolved. The germline V gene encodes CDR1 SGHTA and CDR2 FQGNSA. The V end was cut by 0 bases, the J end by 3 bases, with 12 bases between. The CDR3 has 15 amino acids. In nucleotides, the CDR3 is TGTGCCAGCAGCTTAGCAAAGGGAATGGGCTACGAGCAGTACTTC. It yields the protein CASSLAKGMGYEQYF.

This clonotype was seen ten or more times. J is TRBJ2-7 and V is TRBV10-3; D ambiguous. The V end lost 4 bases, the J end lost 4 bases, and 11 bases lay between the germline ends. The CDR3 contains 13 residues. Germline assignment: CDR1 ENHRY and CDR2 SYGVKD. The CDR3 protein is CAISGHQGYEQYF. CDR3 DNA: TGTGCCATCAGTGGTCATCAAGGGTACGAGCAGTACTTC.

This clonotype turned up a few times. V is TRBV2 and J is TRBJ1-1; 11 nucleotides line up with TRBD1. V trimming: 4 bases; J trimming: 9 bases; junction bases outside the gene matches: 4. The CDR3 consists of 13 residues. CDR1 and CDR2 from the germline V gene are SNHLY and FYNNEI. CDR3 protein: CASSGGQGAQAFF. The CDR3 nucleotides read TGTGCCAGCAGTGGCGGACAGGGGGCCCAAGCTTTCTTT.

The chain couples TRBV12-3 or TRBV12-4 to TRBJ2-5; 10 nucleotides line up with TRBD2. TRBJ2-4 matches the DNA end more closely, so the J call is doubtful. This CDR3 contains 14 residues. The CDR3 DNA follows: TGTGCCAGCAGTGCGGAGCGGGAGGGAAACATTCAGTACTTC. It yields the protein CASSAEREGNIQYF.

This clonotype was picked up a small number of times. The chain recombines TRBV7-9 with TRBJ1-1; a weak D match, TRBD1 (6 bases). V lost 6 bases, J lost 11 bases, and 19 bases lay in between. The CDR3 has 13 amino acids. Germline V CDR1 and CDR2: SEHNR, FQNEAQ (reference sequence). The CDR3 bases are TGTGCCAGCAGTGACAGGTTAAAGCCCGGCGCTTTCTTT. Translating it yields CASSDRLKPGAFF.

The chain is built from TRBV6-1 and TRBJ2-1; 8 nucleotides line up with TRBD2. The junction had 9 bases not matched to a gene; V was cut back by 4 bases and J by 4 bases. CDR3 length equals 16 residues. Germline CDR1 MNHNS, CDR2 SASEGT. CDR3 amino acids: CASSVGGGPTYNEQFF. The CDR3 DNA reads as TGTGCCAGCAGTGTGGGCGGGGGGCCCACTTACAATGAGCAGTTCTTC.

V is TRBV14 and J is TRBJ2-1; TRBD1 matches 9 bases. CDR1 SGHDN and CDR2 FVKESK come from the germline V gene. With V trimmed by 1 base and J by 8 bases, 0 bases remained unmatched. CDR3 length equals 13 residues. CDR3 nucleotide sequence: TGTGCCAGCAGCCAAGGACAGGGGGATGAGCAGTTCTTC. This translates into CASSQGQGDEQFF.

Many counts were recorded for this clonotype. The chain joins TRBV9 to TRBJ1-1; possibly TRBD1 for D (6 bases). Trimming took 4 bases from V and 1 from J, leaving 11 bases between them. In germline, CDR1 is SGDLS, CDR2 YYNGEE. The CDR3 loop spans 14 amino acids. CDR3: CASSPRGPNTEAFF. CDR3 sequence (DNA): TGTGCCAGCAGCCCCAGGGGCCCGAACACTGAAGCTTTCTTT.